This note documents a single TCR beta chain sequence. One junction end disagrees with the germline gene, perhaps due to a read error. The CDR3 has 15 residues. Germline V lookup: CDR1 MDHEN, CDR2 SYDVKM. TCRdb recomputed calls from the PCR reads with MiXCR, one row per CDR3 protein. The data contain 40,000 to 50,000 distinct CDR3 sequences, under 25% of them singletons. The data are from a study of molecular identifiers for immune sequencing clone quantification. The chain carries TRBV28 and TRBJ2-3; D might be TRBD2 (6 bases). Sequenced: naive CD8+ T cells from blood, with Jurkat cell RNA spiked in. Indicated subset: FACS-sorted CD8+CD4-CCR7+CD45RA+ naive T cells. The sequence was collected from a human donor in good health. Some libraries in this study had Jurkat cell RNA spiked in. Here the CDR3 reads CASSRRDLHTDAQYF. The DNA of the CDR3 is TGTGCCAGCAGCCGGAGGGACTTACACACAGATGCGCAGTATTTT.